A single sample gave rise to the 6 T cell receptor beta chains below, sequenced in a study of cytomegalovirus exposure and HLA in healthy donors. PCR employed 60 Vbeta and 13 Jbeta primers. Assay used: immunoSEQ multiplex PCR; TCRdb lists only in-frame clones, some missing. This table holds roughly 110,000 clones, 75% found once. The specimen sequenced was PBMCs. These receptors came from a middle-aged man in good health and CMV-seronegative.

This clone was recorded a few times. V is TRBV6-5 and J is TRBJ2-7; 7 bases align to TRBD1. CDR3 length equals 15 residues. Germline trimming cut 5 bases from V and 3 bases from J; bases unmatched to any gene: 10. Germline V gives CDR1 MNHEY, CDR2 SVGAGI. The CDR3 loop reads CASSARQGRGYEQYF. Written as DNA, the CDR3 is TGTGCCAGCAGTGCCCGACAGGGAAGAGGCTACGAGCAGTACTTC.

V usage is TRBV29-1 and J usage is TRBJ2-1; no clear D gene. V was pared by 2 bases and J by 3 bases, with 5 bases between. Germline CDR1 reads SQVTM; CDR2 reads ANQGSEA. The CDR3 runs 12 residues. As DNA, the CDR3 is TGCAGCGTTGAAAACAGCTACAATGAGCAGTTCTTC. Translating it yields CSVENSYNEQFF.

The J gene is TRBJ1-3, the V gene TRBV7-6; 8 bases fit TRBD1. Trimming took 5 bases from V and 4 from J; bases not matched to a gene: 4. The CDR3 is made up of 14 amino acids. CDR1 is SGHVS, CDR2 FNYEAQ, per germline. This CDR3 reads CASSPGGRGNTIYF. CDR3 bases: TGTGCCAGCAGCCCAGGGGGCAGGGGAAACACCATATATTTT.

The chain couples TRBV6-1 to TRBJ1-2; D gene unclear. Germline loops: CDR1 MNHNS, CDR2 SASEGT. This CDR3 spans 13 amino acids. V lost 5 bases and J lost 0, with 7 bases in between. The CDR3 nucleotides are TGTGCCAGCAGTCGCGGAGCTAACTATGGCTACACCTTC. Protein sequence: CASSRGANYGYTF.

The rearrangement uses TRBV7-6 and TRBJ2-1, with D perhaps TRBD2 (5 bases). The CDR3 runs to 17 residues. Trimming stripped 4 bases from V and 0 bases from J, with 16 bases between. The V gene's germline CDR1 is SGHVS and CDR2 FNYEAQ. The CDR3 coding sequence is TGTGCCAGCAGCTCGAGCGGCGGCCTAGACTCCTACAATGAGCAGTTCTTC. This translates into CASSSSGGLDSYNEQFF.

The chain carries TRBV7-8 and TRBJ1-4; D may be TRBD1 (6 bases). V lost 5 bases and J lost 0, with 16 bases in between. Germline CDR1 SGHVS, CDR2 FQNEAQ. The CDR3 sequence is 17 residues long. The CDR3 sequence is CASSPRVEGATNEKLFF. The CDR3 DNA follows: TGTGCCAGCAGCCCGAGGGTTGAGGGGGCAACTAATGAAAAACTGTTTTTT.